This TCR beta chain was documented in a study of blood T cell repertoires in COVID-19. Study-wide context: The cDNA or gDNA used as material had been derived from T cells, B-cell-depleted T cells, or PBMCs.

This clone was seen only a few times. Per the authors' pipeline: For nucleated cells, counts were estimated from reference gene primer amplification. This table comes from immunoSEQ multiplex PCR, and its TCRdb copy is limited to in-frame clones, with some not included. The V and J calls and the clone size are those of that table, but D and trimming were determined from the DNA. Among about 150,000 clones listed, roughly 80% were seen once. This CDR3 contains 16 residues. Germline V gene lookup returns CDR1 DFQATT and CDR2 SNEGSKA (reference sequence). With 3 bases removed from V and 6 bases from J, the gap between germline ends came to 23 bases.

The specimen sequenced was peripheral blood. The TCR originated in a man at least 80 years old with acute or convalescent COVID-19. The chain combines TRBV20-1 with TRBJ1-1; TRBD1 is a possible D gene (5 bases). As DNA, the CDR3 is TGCAGTGCTAGTCGGGAGGGGACCGGACTTGGGGCTGAAGCTTTCTTT. This sequence encodes CSASREGTGLGAEAFF.